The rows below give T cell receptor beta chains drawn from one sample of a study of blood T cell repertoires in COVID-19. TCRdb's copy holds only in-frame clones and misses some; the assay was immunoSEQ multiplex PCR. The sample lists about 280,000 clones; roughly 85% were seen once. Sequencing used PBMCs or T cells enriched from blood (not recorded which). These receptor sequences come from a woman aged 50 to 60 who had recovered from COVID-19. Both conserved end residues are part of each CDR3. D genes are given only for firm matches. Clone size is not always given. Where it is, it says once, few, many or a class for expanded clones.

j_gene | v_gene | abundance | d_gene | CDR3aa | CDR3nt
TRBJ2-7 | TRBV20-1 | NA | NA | CSGQITEQYF | TGCAGTGGCCAGATAACCGAGCAGTACTTC
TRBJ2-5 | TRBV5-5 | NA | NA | CASSLVFVETQYF | TGTGCCAGCAGCTTGGTTTTCGTGGAGACCCAGTACTTC
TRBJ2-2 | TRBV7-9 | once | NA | CASSFLQGAGELFF | TGTGCCAGCAGCTTCCTACAGGGCGCCGGGGAGCTGTTTTTT
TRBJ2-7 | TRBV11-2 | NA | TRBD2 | CASSSSGTSTTKYF | TGTGCCAGCAGCTCATCCGGGACTAGCACAACAAAGTACTTC
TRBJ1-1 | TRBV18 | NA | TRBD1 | CASSPRTGGQGNTEAFF | TGTGCCAGCTCACCTAGGACAGGGGGTCAAGGGAACACTGAAGCTTTCTTT
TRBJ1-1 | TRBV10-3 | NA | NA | CAAAGTREAFF | TGTGCCGCGGCGGGGACGCGTGAAGCTTTCTTT
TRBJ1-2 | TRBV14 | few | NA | CASSRDINYGYTF | TGTGCCAGCAGCCGAGACATTAACTATGGCTACACCTTC
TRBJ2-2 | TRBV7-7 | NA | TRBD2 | CASSRRLLAGGTGELFF | TGTGCCAGCAGCCGCAGGCTCCTAGCGGGGGGCACCGGGGAGCTGTTTTTT
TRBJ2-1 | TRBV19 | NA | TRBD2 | CASSTTSWGSGRKSYNEQFF | TGTGCCAGTAGTACTACCTCGTGGGGTAGCGGGAGAAAATCCTACAATGAGCAGTTCTTC
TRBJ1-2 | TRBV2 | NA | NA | CASAERVSQRLNYGYTF | TGTGCCAGTGCCGAACGGGTGTCCCAACGGCTTAACTATGGCTACACCTTC
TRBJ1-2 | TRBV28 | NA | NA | CASRSGSRHYGYTF | TGTGCCAGCAGATCGGGTTCCCGCCACTATGGCTACACCTTC
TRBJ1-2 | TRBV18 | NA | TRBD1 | CASSPPGLDRNYGYTF | TGTGCCAGCTCACCCCCCGGCCTGGACAGGAACTATGGCTACACCTTC
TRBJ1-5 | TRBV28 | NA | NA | CATLGPNQPQHF | TGTGCCACCCTGGGGCCAAATCAGCCCCAGCATTTT
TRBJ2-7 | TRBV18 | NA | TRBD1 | CASSPAGTVIYEQYF | TGTGCCAGCTCACCTGCCGGGACAGTGATCTACGAGCAGTACTTC